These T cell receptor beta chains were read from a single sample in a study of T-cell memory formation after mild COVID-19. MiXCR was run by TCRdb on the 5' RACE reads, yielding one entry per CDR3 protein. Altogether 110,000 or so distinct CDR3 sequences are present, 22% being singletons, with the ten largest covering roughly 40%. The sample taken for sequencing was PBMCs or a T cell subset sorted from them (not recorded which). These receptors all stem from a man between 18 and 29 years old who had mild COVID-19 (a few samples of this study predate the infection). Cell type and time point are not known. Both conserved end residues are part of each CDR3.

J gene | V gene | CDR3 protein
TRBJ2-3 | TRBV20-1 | CSVRGEWDTQYF
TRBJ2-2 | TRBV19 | CASSDLNTGELFF
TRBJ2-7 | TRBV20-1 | CSAGGRTAIYEQYF
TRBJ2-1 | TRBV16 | CASSPWDRDDEQFF
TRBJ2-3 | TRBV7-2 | CALNLLTDTQYF
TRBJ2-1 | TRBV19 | CASSIPGTYNEQFF
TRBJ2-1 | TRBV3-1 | CASSQTQPPSADEQFF
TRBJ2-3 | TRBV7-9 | CASSPSLAGDGITDTQYF
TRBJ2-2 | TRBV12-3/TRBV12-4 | CASSFPTGGTGELFF
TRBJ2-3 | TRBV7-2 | CASSPSGGRGDTQYF
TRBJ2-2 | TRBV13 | CASSPRTENTGELFF
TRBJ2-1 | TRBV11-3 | CASSLEPLLARGAYNEQFF
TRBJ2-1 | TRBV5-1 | CASSPGTGVFNEQFF
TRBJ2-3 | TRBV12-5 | CASGSVERGVSDTQYF
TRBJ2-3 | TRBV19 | CASEADGEPDTQYF
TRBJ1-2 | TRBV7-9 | CASSFMLAGRYQEWGYTF
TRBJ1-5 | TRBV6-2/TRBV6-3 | CASSRDKDQPQHF
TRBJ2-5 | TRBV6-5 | CASSHAGYSSYPDQETQYF
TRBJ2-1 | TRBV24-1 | CATSDSNTQFF
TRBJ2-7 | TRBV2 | CASSVSRGLVGEQYF
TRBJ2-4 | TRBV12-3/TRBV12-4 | CASVAGGDKNIQYF
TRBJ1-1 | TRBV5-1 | CASSLGTGDTEAFF
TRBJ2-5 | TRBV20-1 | CSASGIRQETQYF
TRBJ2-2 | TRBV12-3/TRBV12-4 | CASRQRGTGELFF
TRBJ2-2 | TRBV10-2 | CASSEGGFRELFF
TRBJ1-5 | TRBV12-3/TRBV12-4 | CASSIGQFNQPQHF
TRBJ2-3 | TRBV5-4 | CASSLALELAGGPDTQYF
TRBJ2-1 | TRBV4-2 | CASSQHAWGLGSYNEQFF
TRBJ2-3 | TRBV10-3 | CAISDTTRGGLDTQYF
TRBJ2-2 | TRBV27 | CASRPYSNTGELFF
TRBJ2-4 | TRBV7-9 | CASSSPGLAFQYF